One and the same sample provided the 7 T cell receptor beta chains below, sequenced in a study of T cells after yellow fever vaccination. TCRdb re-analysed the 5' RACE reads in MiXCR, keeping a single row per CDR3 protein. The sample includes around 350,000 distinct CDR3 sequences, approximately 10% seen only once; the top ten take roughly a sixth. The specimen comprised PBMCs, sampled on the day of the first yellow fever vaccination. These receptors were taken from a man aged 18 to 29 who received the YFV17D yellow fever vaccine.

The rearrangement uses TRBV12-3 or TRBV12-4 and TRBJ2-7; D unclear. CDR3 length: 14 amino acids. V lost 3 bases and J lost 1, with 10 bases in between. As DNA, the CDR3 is TGTGCCAGCAGTTTCGGGCAGCAGTCCTACGAGCAGTACTTC. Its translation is CASSFGQQSYEQYF.

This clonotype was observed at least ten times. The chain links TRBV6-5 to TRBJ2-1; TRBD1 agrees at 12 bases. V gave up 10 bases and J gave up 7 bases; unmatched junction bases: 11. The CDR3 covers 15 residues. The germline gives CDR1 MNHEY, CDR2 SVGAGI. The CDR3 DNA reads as TGTGCCATCTCAAGGGGGACAGGGGGCGGGAATGAGCAGTTCTTC. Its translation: CAISRGTGGGNEQFF.

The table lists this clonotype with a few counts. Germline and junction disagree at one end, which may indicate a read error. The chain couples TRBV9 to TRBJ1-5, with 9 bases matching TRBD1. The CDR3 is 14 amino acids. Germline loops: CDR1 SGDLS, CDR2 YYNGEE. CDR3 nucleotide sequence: TGTGCCAGCAGCGCGGGACAGGGCAACCAGCCCCAGCATTTT. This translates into CASSAGQGNQPQHF.

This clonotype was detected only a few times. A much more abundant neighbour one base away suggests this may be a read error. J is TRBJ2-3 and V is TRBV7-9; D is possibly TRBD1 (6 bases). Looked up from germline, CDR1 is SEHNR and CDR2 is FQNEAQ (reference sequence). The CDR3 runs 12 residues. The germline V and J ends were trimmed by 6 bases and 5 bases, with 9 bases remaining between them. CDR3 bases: TGTGCCAGCAGGGGGGCGGGAGATACGCAGTATTTT. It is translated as CASRGAGDTQYF.

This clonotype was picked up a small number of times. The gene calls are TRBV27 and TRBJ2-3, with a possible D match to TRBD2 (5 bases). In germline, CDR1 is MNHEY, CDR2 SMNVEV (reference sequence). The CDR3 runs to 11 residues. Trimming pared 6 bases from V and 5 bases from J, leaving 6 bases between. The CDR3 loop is CASSREDTQYF. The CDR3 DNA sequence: TGTGCCAGCAGCCGGGAAGATACGCAGTATTTT.

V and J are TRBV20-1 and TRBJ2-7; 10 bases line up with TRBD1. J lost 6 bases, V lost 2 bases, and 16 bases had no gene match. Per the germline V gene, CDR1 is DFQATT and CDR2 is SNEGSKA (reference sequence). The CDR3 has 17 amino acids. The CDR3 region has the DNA TGCAGTGCTAGACCCCTACTTACCGGGACAGGGGAGGGCGAGCAGTACTTC. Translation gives CSARPLLTGTGEGEQYF.

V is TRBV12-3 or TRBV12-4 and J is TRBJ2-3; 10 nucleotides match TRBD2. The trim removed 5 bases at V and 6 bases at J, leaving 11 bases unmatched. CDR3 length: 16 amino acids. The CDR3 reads CASSPGLAVGVDTQYF. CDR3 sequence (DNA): TGTGCCAGCAGTCCCGGACTAGCGGTTGGGGTGGATACGCAGTATTTT.